Each of the 24 T cell receptor beta chains below was sequenced from the same sample in a study. Cells sorted as Tregs were CD4+, CD25+ and CD127-/low. TCRdb processed the 5' RACE reads anew with MiXCR; each CDR3 protein has one entry. This sample has about 43,000 distinct CDR3 sequences, with 22% found just once. Sequencing was carried out using Tregs sorted from a lymph node. All receptors derive from a female donor with breast cancer.

Only a few counts were recorded for this clonotype. The V gene is TRBV4-2, the J gene TRBJ2-7; D is possibly TRBD2 (6 bases). The germline V and J ends were trimmed by 1 base and 6 bases, with 13 bases remaining between them. Germline lookup yields CDR1 LGHNA and CDR2 YNFKEQ. The CDR3 has 14 residues. CDR3 sequence: CASSQAGTGGEQYF. The CDR3 coding sequence is TGTGCCAGCAGCCAAGCCGGGACCGGGGGCGAGCAGTACTTC.

The sample holds a few counts of this clonotype. V gene TRBV3-1 combines with J gene TRBJ2-5; TRBD2 aligns across 10 bases. Looked up from germline, CDR1 is LGHDT and CDR2 is YNNKEL (reference sequence). Trimming took 3 bases from V and 0 from J; bases not matched to a gene: 4. The CDR3 contains 16 residues. CDR3 in amino acids: CASSHLAGDNQETQYF. CDR3 in DNA: TGTGCCAGCAGCCATCTAGCGGGAGATAACCAAGAGACCCAGTACTTC.

The chain uses TRBV6-6 and TRBJ2-6, with no clear D. Germline V gives CDR1 MNHNY, CDR2 SVGAGI (reference sequence). The CDR3 spans 19 residues. V shed 0 bases and J shed 1 base, with 16 bases lying between them. The CDR3 region has the DNA TGTGCCAGCAGTTACTCCCCCCACTTAGAGAAGTCTGGGGCCAACGTCCTGACTTTC. Protein sequence: CASSYSPHLEKSGANVLTF.

At least ten counts were recorded for this clonotype. The rearrangement uses TRBV7-3 and TRBJ2-3; D might be TRBD2 (5 bases). This CDR3 spans 15 amino acids. CDR1 and CDR2 (germline): SGHTA, FQGTGA. V was shortened by 1 base and J by 2 bases, with 10 bases between the two germline ends. This CDR3 reads CASSLIGLDTDTQYF. The CDR3 DNA is TGTGCCAGCAGCTTAATTGGACTGGACACAGATACGCAGTATTTT.

This clonotype was recorded a few times. The chain uses TRBV7-3 and TRBJ2-3; TRBD2 matches 13 bases. CDR3 size: 16 residues. Germline loops: CDR1 SGHTA, CDR2 FQGTGA. Trimming took 5 bases from V and 4 from J; bases not matched to a gene: 6. CDR3 sequence: CASSLGLAGESDTQYF. CDR3 DNA: TGTGCCAGCAGCCTCGGACTAGCGGGAGAATCAGATACGCAGTATTTT.

V is TRBV7-2 and J is TRBJ2-1, with D perhaps TRBD1 (7 bases). The length of the CDR3 is 15 residues. From germline, CDR1 is SGHTA and CDR2 FQGNSA. V lost 3 bases to trimming and J lost 3 bases, with 12 bases between them. CDR3 protein: CASSFQGGSYNEQFF. CDR3 DNA: TGTGCCAGCAGCTTCCAGGGGGGCAGCTACAATGAGCAGTTCTTC.

J is TRBJ1-3 and V is TRBV6-1; a weak D match, TRBD1 (6 bases). V was shortened by 4 bases and J by 4 bases, with 11 bases between the two germline ends. From germline, CDR1 is MNHNS and CDR2 SASEGT. CDR3 length: 14 residues. CDR3 protein: CASSGWGAGNTIYF. CDR3 DNA sequence: TGTGCCAGCAGTGGTTGGGGGGCCGGAAACACCATATATTTT.

Within the sample, this clonotype is medium-sized (0.01 to 0.1%). The rearrangement uses TRBV4-1 and TRBJ2-3; tentatively, D is TRBD2 (5 bases). With 0 bases removed from V and 5 bases from J, the gap between germline ends came to 12 bases. This CDR3 is 15 amino acids long. The germline CDR1 and CDR2 sequences are MGHRA and YSYEKL. CDR3 in DNA: TGCGCCAGCAGCCAAGATGAACTAGTGGGAGATACGCAGTATTTT. Protein sequence: CASSQDELVGDTQYF.

This clonotype has ten or more counts. The rearrangement links TRBV5-5 to TRBJ1-5, with 7 nucleotides matching TRBD1. Germline assignment: CDR1 SGHKS and CDR2 YYEKEE (reference sequence). V lost 0 bases and J lost 5; bases outside the gene matches: 5. The CDR3 contains 15 residues. The CDR3 spells CASSLGQGEDQPQHF. The CDR3, as DNA: TGTGCCAGCAGCTTGGGACAGGGAGAGGATCAGCCCCAGCATTTT.

The sample holds many counts of this clonotype. This chain connects TRBV4-1 to TRBJ2-7, with D possibly TRBD1 on 5 matching bases. The CDR3 runs 15 residues. Germline assignment: CDR1 MGHRA and CDR2 YSYEKL. V was clipped by 1 base and J by 2 bases, with 12 bases between them. In DNA, the CDR3 is TGCGCCAGCAGCCAAGTGACAGTGGGTCCCTACGAGCAGTACTTC. Its translation: CASSQVTVGPYEQYF.

In regard to this clonotype: The DNA is omitted, as the CDR3 cannot be located on it reliably, and the CDR3 follows TCRdb's listing. This chain joins TRBV30 and TRBJ1-5; TRBD1 was called by the table and not checked on the DNA. CDR1 and CDR2 (germline): GTSNPN, SVGIG (reference sequence). The CDR3 comprises 16 residues, both ends counted. CDR3: CAWSVGGGAGNQPRHF.

As to this clonotype: A much bigger clone sits one base away, suggesting this may be a read error. The chain joins TRBV20-1 to TRBJ2-7; 13 bases line up with TRBD2. CDR3 length: 13 amino acids. Looked up from germline, CDR1 is DFQATT and CDR2 is SNEGSKA (reference sequence). V trimming: 7 bases; J trimming: 9 bases; junction bases outside the gene matches: 9. The CDR3 nucleotides read TGCAGTGTTCTAGGACTAGCGGGAGACGGGCAGTACTTC. Protein product: CSVLGLAGDGQYF.

The chain has TRBV7-8 and TRBJ1-2; D uncertain. This CDR3 is built from 13 residues. Germline lookup yields CDR1 SGHVS and CDR2 FQNEAQ. Trimming took 6 bases from V and 2 from J, leaving 10 bases between them. CDR3 loop: CASSKRTNYGYTF. The CDR3 DNA follows: TGTGCCAGCAGTAAAAGGACGAACTATGGCTACACCTTC.

V gene TRBV11-3 combines with J gene TRBJ2-3; 8 bases align to TRBD2. Germline V lookup: CDR1 SGHNT, CDR2 YENEEA. The CDR3 is 15 amino acids. With 5 bases clipped from V and 4 bases from J, the junction kept 8 bases outside the gene matches. Here the CDR3 reads CASSPMSGSSDTQYF. The CDR3 nucleotides are TGTGCCAGCAGCCCTATGAGCGGGAGTTCAGATACGCAGTATTTT.

The chain has TRBV7-9 and TRBJ2-7, with D perhaps TRBD1 (6 bases). The CDR3 has 15 residues. The germline CDR1 and CDR2 sequences are SEHNR and FQNEAQ (reference sequence). The germline V and J ends were trimmed by 4 bases and 2 bases, with 15 bases remaining between them. CDR3 region: CASSSKTGLPYEQYF. CDR3 nucleotides: TGTGCCAGCAGCTCTAAGACAGGTCTCCCCTACGAGCAGTACTTC.

The sample holds a few counts of this clonotype. V usage is TRBV18 and J usage is TRBJ2-1; 9 bases map to TRBD1. V lost 5 bases to trimming and J lost 6 bases; unmatched junction nucleotides: 8. The CDR3 runs to 15 residues. Germline V gene lookup returns CDR1 KGHSH and CDR2 LQKENI. The CDR3, as DNA: TGTGCCAGCTCAGCATACGGGACAGGGATCAATGAGCAGTTCTTC. It codes for CASSAYGTGINEQFF.

At least ten counts were recorded for this clonotype. V usage is TRBV5-4 and J usage is TRBJ2-1; 8 bases are a match to TRBD1. This CDR3 region has 15 residues. V was pared by 4 bases and J by 2 bases, with 5 bases of the junction left unmatched. Germline V CDR1 and CDR2: SGHNT, YYREEE (reference sequence). Here the CDR3 reads CASSGGQGTYNEQFF. For the CDR3, the DNA is TGTGCCAGCAGCGGCGGACAGGGAACCTACAATGAGCAGTTCTTC.

This clonotype appeared many times. The junction departs from germline at one end; a sequencing error may be responsible. The chain combines TRBV7-7 with TRBJ2-3; D possibly corresponds to TRBD2 (5 bases). Germline V CDR1 and CDR2: SSHAT, FNYEAQ (reference sequence). This CDR3 is 15 amino acids long. CDR3 amino acids: CASSLDPGNTDTQYF. DNA of the CDR3: TGTGCTAGCAGCTTAGACCCGGGAAACACAGATACGCAGTATTTT.

This clonotype has more than one count but fewer than ten. The rearrangement links TRBV28 to TRBJ1-1; D is possibly TRBD1 (5 bases). The CDR3 has 13 residues. Germline CDR1 is MDHEN and CDR2 is SYDVKM. Trimming removed 7 bases at V and 4 bases at J, with 13 bases between. The CDR3: CASIRGRTTEAFF. The CDR3 nucleotides read TGTGCCAGCATCCGGGGGAGGACCACTGAAGCTTTCTTT.

In this sample, this clonotype turned up a few times. The gene calls are TRBV18 and TRBJ2-1; TRBD1 aligns across 7 bases. CDR3 length: 15 residues. CDR1 and CDR2 from the germline V gene are KGHSH and LQKENI. J was trimmed by 6 bases and V by 5 bases; bases with no gene match: 10. The CDR3 nucleotides are TGTGCCAGCTCAGCATACGAGACAGGGATCAATGAGCAGTTCTTC. This translates into CASSAYETGINEQFF. Full variable domain (outside the CDR3, taken from reference TRBV18 and TRBJ2-1): NAGVMQNPRHLVRRRGQEARLRCSPMKGHSHVYWYRQLPEEGLKFMVYLQKENIIDESGMPKERFSAEFPKEGPSILRIQQVVRGDSAAYFCASSAYETGINEQFFGPGTRLTVL.

This clonotype was counted many times. V usage is TRBV19 and J usage is TRBJ2-1; the D gene is possibly TRBD2 (6 bases). CDR3 size: 14 residues. Germline V lookup: CDR1 LNHDA, CDR2 SQIVND (reference sequence). The V end lost 9 bases, the J end lost 3 bases, and 15 bases lay between the germline ends. This CDR3 reads CASMDRRGYNEQFF. The CDR3 nucleotides are TGTGCCAGCATGGACCGGAGGGGCTACAATGAGCAGTTCTTC.

This clonotype was observed a handful of times. The chain combines TRBV29-1 with TRBJ2-1; 11 nucleotides line up with TRBD2. CDR1 is SQVTM, CDR2 ANQGSEA, per germline. There are 17 residues in the CDR3. V shed 0 bases and J 6 bases; nucleotides not matched to a gene: 10. The CDR3 bases are TGCAGCGTTGAAGATCCAGAACTAGCGGGAGTGGTCAATGAGCAGTTCTTC. It yields the protein CSVEDPELAGVVNEQFF.

This clonotype has only a few counts. The chain has TRBV11-2 and TRBJ2-1; D is uncertain. The germline V gene encodes CDR1 SGHAT and CDR2 FQNNGV. Trimming took off 5 bases at V and 0 bases at J, with 11 bases between the two ends. The CDR3 runs 15 residues. The CDR3 loop reads CASSGLKSSYNEQFF. The CDR3 bases are TGTGCCAGCAGCGGGTTAAAAAGCTCCTACAATGAGCAGTTCTTC.

This clonotype was picked up a small number of times. The chain recombines TRBV20-1 with TRBJ2-1; 8 nucleotides align to TRBD1. Trimming cost V 5 bases and J 6 bases; bases outside gene matches: 3. CDR1 and CDR2 (germline): DFQATT, SNEGSKA (reference sequence). This CDR3 is built from 12 residues. CDR3 sequence reads: CSALTGGNEQFF. In DNA form, the CDR3 reads TGCAGTGCTCTCACAGGGGGCAATGAGCAGTTCTTC.